Detailed here is one T cell receptor beta chain. Its antigen is currently not known. Base quality data are lacking; no much larger clone is found one base away. The germline V gene encodes CDR1 SGHAT and CDR2 FQNNGV. V and J lose 5 bases and 0 bases, and a span of 8 bases separates them. Taken from cysteine to phenylalanine, the CDR3 has 14 residues. Only the CDR3 DNA is retained, 42 bases long and in frame from the first base. The sample belongs to a study of T cell responses to AZD1222 COVID-19 vaccine (TCRdb year 2021). Regarding the complete study: AZD1222 recipients given second doses at about 4 weeks or at about 12 weeks were pooled, since spike-specific TCR depth and breadth were not found to differ between the two schedules. TCR sequencing covered fewer than 250 trial participants: roughly 200 given two doses of AZD1222 and about 26 given two doses of MenACWY control vaccine. Enrollment into the trials was organized by age into subgroups of 18-55, 56-69 and 70-plus years, and those subgroups contained roughly 140, 27 and 60 TCR-sequenced participants, respectively.

Results and caveats for the whole study, not just this receptor: The 56-69-year group was small, and its depth increase did not reach significance, likely because of low power. No day 14 peak-response samples were available, so repertoires were characterized only after the peak T cell response. Only 5 to 7 AZD1222 recipients were SARS-CoV-2 seropositive at baseline, limiting conclusions about previously exposed vaccinees. Epitopes outside the regions mutated in the B.1.351 and B.1.1.7 variants were reportedly recognized by nearly half of the unique spike-specific TCRs. A significant rise in spike-specific TCR breadth and depth was observed after two AZD1222 doses relative to day 0 and relative to MenACWY recipients. Most participants were white British and females outnumbered males, and the authors suggested that clonal diversity may have been underestimated. CD4 TCRs associated with the vaccine covered the entire spike protein, and the dominant responses were in regions 160-218 and 743-854.

The CDR3 regions of human TCRbeta chains were analyzed by immunosequencing. The source study handled its data this way. TCRs in the repertoires were matched against a reference library of SARS-CoV-2-specific TCRs that had been generated with the MIRA antigen-specificity platform. Breadth was defined as the fraction of unique TCRs that were SARS-CoV-2-associated, and depth was defined as the fraction of total T cells that were SARS-CoV-2-associated. Using the MIRA data, every spike-specific TCR was mapped to the spike region that the TCR reacted to and assigned to either a CD4 or a CD8 class. Log10-transformed breadth and depth values were compared by one-way ANOVA with Sidak's multiple comparisons tests. Sourced from immuneACCESS, this table was stored by TCRdb with only in-frame sequences that have V and J called. A share of the clones is absent; for the studies checked, an unresolved V gene accounts for under half, and the remainder has no known explanation. V and J calls and clone size are given by that table; D and trimming were obtained from the DNA. This sample holds 100,000 to 150,000 clones; roughly nine tenths were observed only once. Around a quarter of the sample is taken by the ten largest.

In light of the paper, this sample's time point label describes: baseline before first vaccination. Vaccinee samples came from UK trials COV001 and COV002, including a single-blind randomized controlled phase 2/3 trial of AZD1222 (ChAdOx1 nCoV-19) in healthy adults. For TCRbeta chain sequencing, PBMC samples from trial participants were taken at day 0 and at day 28 after the second dose. Source: peripheral blood, taken on day 0 of AZD1222 vaccination. This TCR was recovered from an adult in good health. Here the chain combines TRBV11-2 and TRBJ1-3; TRBD1 could be the D gene, as 5 bases match. The CDR3 reads CASSRQSSGNTIYF. The DNA sequence reads TGTGCCAGCAGCCGACAGAGCTCTGGAAACACCATATATTTT.